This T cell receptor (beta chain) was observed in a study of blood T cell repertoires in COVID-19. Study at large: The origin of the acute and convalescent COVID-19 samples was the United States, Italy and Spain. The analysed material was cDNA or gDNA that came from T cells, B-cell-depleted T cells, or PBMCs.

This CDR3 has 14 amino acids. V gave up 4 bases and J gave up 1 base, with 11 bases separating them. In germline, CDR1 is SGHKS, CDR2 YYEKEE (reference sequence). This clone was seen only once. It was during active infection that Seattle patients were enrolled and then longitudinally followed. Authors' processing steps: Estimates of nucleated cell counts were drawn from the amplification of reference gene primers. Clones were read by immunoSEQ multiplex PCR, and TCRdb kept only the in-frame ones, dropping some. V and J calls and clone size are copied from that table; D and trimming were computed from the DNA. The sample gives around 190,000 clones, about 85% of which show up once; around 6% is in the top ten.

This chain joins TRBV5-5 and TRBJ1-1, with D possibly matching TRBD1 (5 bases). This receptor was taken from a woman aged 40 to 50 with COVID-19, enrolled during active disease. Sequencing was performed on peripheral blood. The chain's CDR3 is CASSLDRPNTEAFF. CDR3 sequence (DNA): TGTGCCAGCAGCCTCGACAGACCGAACACTGAAGCTTTCTTT.